These T cell receptor beta chains were read from a single sample in a study of Ad26.COV2.S vaccination and SARS-CoV-2 variants. TCRdb's table, derived via immunoSEQ multiplex PCR, lists solely in-frame clones and lacks some. The sample lists 200,000 to 300,000 clones, roughly 90% occurring once. Sequenced here: peripheral blood, sampled in a trial of Ad26.COV2.S vaccine versus placebo. The source of these receptors is a person between 18 and 65 years old who received the Ad26.COV2.S COVID-19 vaccine or a placebo. Each CDR3 is given with its conserved first and last residue. D genes are given only for firm matches. Clone size is stated in some rows and not others, as once, few, many or a class when expanded.

>TRBJ1-4|TRBV28|TRBD1|-
CASSLGQAEWKKLFF
TGTGCCAGCAGTCTCGGACAGGCTGAATGGAAAAAACTGTTTTTT
>TRBJ1-4|TRBV3-1/TRBV3-2|TRBD1|-
CASSPLPGQGALGKLFF
TGTGCCAGCAGCCCTCTCCCGGGACAGGGGGCGCTTGGAAAACTGTTTTTT
>TRBJ2-4|TRBV7-2|-|-
CASSLAPPGAKNIQYF
TGTGCCAGCAGCTTAGCCCCCCCTGGGGCCAAAAACATTCAGTACTTC
>TRBJ2-5|TRBV6-2/TRBV6-3|-|-
CASSWPPSTIQETQYF
TGTGCCAGCAGTTGGCCCCCCAGCACTATCCAAGAGACCCAGTACTTC
>TRBJ2-7|TRBV30|-|-
CAFQGTSYEQYF
TGTGCCTTCCAGGGGACCTCCTACGAGCAGTACTTC
>TRBJ1-2|TRBV27|TRBD1|once
CASSLGQGAFYGYTF
TGTGCCAGCAGTTTGGGACAGGGGGCTTTCTATGGCTACACCTTC
>TRBJ1-5|TRBV19|TRBD1|-
CASSTGTGGYSNQPQHF
TGTGCCAGTAGTACCGGGACAGGAGGTTATAGCAATCAGCCCCAGCATTTT
>TRBJ2-7|TRBV10-3|-|-
CAISEYGYEQYF
TGTGCCATCAGTGAGTACGGGTACGAGCAGTACTTC
>TRBJ2-1|TRBV28|-|-
CASSPLLGSYNEQFF
TGTGCCAGCAGTCCCCTACTAGGAAGCTACAATGAGCAGTTCTTC
>TRBJ2-1|TRBV11-3|TRBD1|-
CASSRDRGFYNEQFF
TGTGCCAGCAGCCGTGACAGGGGTTTCTACAATGAGCAGTTCTTC
>TRBJ2-2|TRBV3-1/TRBV3-2|TRBD1|-
CASSQDPGQGQNTGELFF
TGTGCCAGCAGCCAAGACCCCGGACAGGGGCAGAACACCGGGGAGCTGTTTTTT
>TRBJ2-5|TRBV28|TRBD2|-
CATAPGGGRETQYF
TGTGCCACCGCCCCAGGCGGGGGTCGTGAGACCCAGTACTTC
>TRBJ1-1|TRBV20-1|-|-
CSAIDRLNTEAFF
TGCAGTGCTATTGACAGGCTGAACACTGAAGCTTTCTTT
>TRBJ1-1|TRBV18|-|-
CASLSGVGNTEAFF
TGTGCCAGCTTATCGGGGGTGGGGAACACTGAAGCTTTCTTT
>TRBJ2-1|TRBV5-1|TRBD2|-
CASSYLAGASYEQFF
TGCGCCAGCAGCTACCTAGCGGGGGCAAGCTATGAGCAGTTCTTC
>TRBJ2-3|TRBV7-2|TRBD1|-
CASSSRGLMLTDTQYF
TGTGCCAGCAGCTCCAGGGGGCTCATGCTCACGGATACGCAGTATTTT
>TRBJ2-3|TRBV28|TRBD1|once
CASSSIRDRGKADTQYF
TGTGCCAGCAGTTCCATCCGGGACAGGGGGAAGGCAGATACGCAGTATTTT
>TRBJ2-1|TRBV5-1|-|once
CASSLRADNEQFF
TGCGCCAGCAGCCTCCGGGCAGACAATGAGCAGTTCTTC
>TRBJ2-1|TRBV7-9|-|-
CASSRTTGRSEQFF
TGTGCCAGCAGCCGCACCACAGGGCGCAGTGAGCAGTTCTTC
>TRBJ2-1|TRBV5-4|-|-
CASSPGRDSNYNEQFF
TGTGCCAGCAGCCCGGGACGGGACTCCAATTACAATGAGCAGTTCTTC
>TRBJ2-3|TRBV7-2|TRBD2|once
CASSSAAGGTDTQYF
TGTGCCAGCAGCTCCGCAGCGGGGGGCACAGATACGCAGTATTTT
>TRBJ2-3|TRBV11-3|TRBD1|-
CASSSQGQGVPTDTQYF
TGTGCCAGCAGCTCACAGGGACAGGGAGTCCCCACAGATACGCAGTATTTT
>TRBJ2-7|TRBV4-1|-|-
CASSQPGRRYEQYF
TGCGCCAGCAGCCAACCGGGCAGACGCTACGAGCAGTACTTC
>TRBJ2-7|TRBV7-9|-|once
CASSFSRADYEQYF
TGTGCCAGCAGCTTTTCACGGGCGGACTACGAGCAGTACTTC
>TRBJ2-1|TRBV4-2|TRBD2|-
CASSQDEAGDYNEQFF
TGTGCCAGCAGCCAAGATGAAGCGGGGGACTACAATGAGCAGTTCTTC
>TRBJ1-2|TRBV6-6|-|-
CAILGHSLGYTF
TGTGCCATCCTGGGACACTCACTCGGCTACACCTTC
>TRBJ2-7|TRBV28|-|-
CASRSNGRGNEQYF
TGTGCCAGCAGGTCGAATGGCAGGGGCAACGAGCAGTACTTC
>TRBJ1-2|TRBV28|-|few
CASSLAMDLYGYTF
TGTGCCAGCAGTCTCGCAATGGACCTCTATGGCTACACCTTC
>TRBJ2-1|TRBV10-3|TRBD2|-
CAISESSGGSSDEQFF
TGTGCCATCAGTGAGTCCAGCGGGGGCTCCTCGGATGAGCAGTTCTTC
>TRBJ1-1|TRBV19|-|-
CASSQWRAGNTEAFF
TGTGCCAGTAGTCAGTGGCGGGCGGGAAACACTGAAGCTTTCTTT
>TRBJ1-2|TRBV7-3|TRBD1|few
CASSRNPGTGGGGYTF
TGTGCCAGCAGCCGAAACCCCGGGACAGGGGGCGGGGGCTACACCTTC